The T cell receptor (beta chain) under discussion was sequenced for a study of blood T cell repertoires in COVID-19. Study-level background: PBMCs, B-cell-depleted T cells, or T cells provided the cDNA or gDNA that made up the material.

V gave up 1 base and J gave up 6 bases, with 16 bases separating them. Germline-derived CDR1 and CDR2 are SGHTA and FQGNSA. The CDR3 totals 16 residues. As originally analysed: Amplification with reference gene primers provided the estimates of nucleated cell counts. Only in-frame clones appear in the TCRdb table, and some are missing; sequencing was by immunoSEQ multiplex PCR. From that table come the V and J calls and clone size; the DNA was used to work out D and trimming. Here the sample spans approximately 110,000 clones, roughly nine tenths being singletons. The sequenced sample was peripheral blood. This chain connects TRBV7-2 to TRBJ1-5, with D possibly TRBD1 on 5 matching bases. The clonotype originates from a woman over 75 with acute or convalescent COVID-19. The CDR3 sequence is CASSLVGGLGGQPQHF. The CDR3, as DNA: TGTGCCAGCAGCTTAGTGGGTGGGCTGGGGGGTCAGCCCCAGCATTTT.